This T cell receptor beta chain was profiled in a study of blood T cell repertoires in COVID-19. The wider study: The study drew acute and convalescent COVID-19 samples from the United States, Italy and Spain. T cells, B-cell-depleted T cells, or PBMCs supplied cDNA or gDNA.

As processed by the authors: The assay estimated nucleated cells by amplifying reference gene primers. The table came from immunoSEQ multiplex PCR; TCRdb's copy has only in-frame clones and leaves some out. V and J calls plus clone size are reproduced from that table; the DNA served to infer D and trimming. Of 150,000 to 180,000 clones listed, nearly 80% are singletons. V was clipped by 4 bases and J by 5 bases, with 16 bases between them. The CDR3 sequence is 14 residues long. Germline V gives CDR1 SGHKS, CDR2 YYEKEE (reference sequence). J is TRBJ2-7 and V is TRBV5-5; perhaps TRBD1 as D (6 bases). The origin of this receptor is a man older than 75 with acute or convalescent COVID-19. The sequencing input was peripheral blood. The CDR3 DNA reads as TGTGCCAGCAGCATCGGGACAATCGCCGACGAGCAGTACTTC. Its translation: CASSIGTIADEQYF.